This record covers a single T cell receptor beta chain. The antigen is unknown. The entry originates in a study of cytomegalovirus exposure and HLA in healthy donors. About the research overall: In terms of ancestry, the Caucasian-associated cluster contained 81% of the approximately 430 genotyped donors.

Study conclusions and caveats: Per a later analysis, about 18,000 TCR beta sequences showed association with HLA alleles at 0.05 false discovery rate. Most TCR sequences were rare, but some public TCRs occurred in many donors.

The primer mix had 60 Vbeta and 13 Jbeta primers. Measured with immunoSEQ multiplex PCR; TCRdb has only the in-frame clones, and not every one. The sample holds about 120,000 clones; less than 65% are singletons and the top ten take less than 12%. The germline V and J ends were trimmed by 5 bases and 0 bases, with 19 bases remaining between them. In germline, CDR1 is LNHDA, CDR2 SQIVND (reference sequence). This CDR3 contains 17 residues. The chain couples TRBV19 to TRBJ1-1, with D possibly matching TRBD1 (6 bases). Sequencing used PBMCs. This TCR came from a man aged 40-50 years in good health and CMV-seropositive. The CDR3: CASSPTPQGTMNTEAFF. The CDR3 DNA sequence: TGTGCCAGTAGTCCAACCCCTCAGGGGACAATGAACACTGAAGCTTTCTTT. Full variable domain (outside the CDR3, taken from reference TRBV19 and TRBJ1-1): DGGITQSPKYLFRKEGQNVTLSCEQNLNHDAMYWYRQDPGQGLRLIYYSQIVNDFQKGDIAEGYSVSREKKESFPLTVTSAQKNPTAFYLCASSPTPQGTMNTEAFFGQGTRLTVV.